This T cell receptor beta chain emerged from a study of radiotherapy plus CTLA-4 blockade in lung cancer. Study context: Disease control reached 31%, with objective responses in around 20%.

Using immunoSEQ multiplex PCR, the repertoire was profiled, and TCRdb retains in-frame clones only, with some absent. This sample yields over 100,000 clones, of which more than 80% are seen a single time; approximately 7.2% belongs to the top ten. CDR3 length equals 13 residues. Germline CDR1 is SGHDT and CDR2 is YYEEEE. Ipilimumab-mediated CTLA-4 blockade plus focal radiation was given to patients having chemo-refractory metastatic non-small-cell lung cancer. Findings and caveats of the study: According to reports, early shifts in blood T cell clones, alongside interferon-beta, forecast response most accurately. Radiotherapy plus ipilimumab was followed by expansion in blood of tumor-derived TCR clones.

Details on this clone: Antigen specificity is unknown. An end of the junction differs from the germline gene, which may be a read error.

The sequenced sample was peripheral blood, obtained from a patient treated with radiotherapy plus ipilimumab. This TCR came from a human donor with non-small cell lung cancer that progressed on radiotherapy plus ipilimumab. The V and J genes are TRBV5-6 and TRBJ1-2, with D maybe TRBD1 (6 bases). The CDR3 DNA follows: TGTGTCAGCAGCTTGGACCGACAGGACGGCTACACCTTC. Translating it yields CVSSLDRQDGYTF.